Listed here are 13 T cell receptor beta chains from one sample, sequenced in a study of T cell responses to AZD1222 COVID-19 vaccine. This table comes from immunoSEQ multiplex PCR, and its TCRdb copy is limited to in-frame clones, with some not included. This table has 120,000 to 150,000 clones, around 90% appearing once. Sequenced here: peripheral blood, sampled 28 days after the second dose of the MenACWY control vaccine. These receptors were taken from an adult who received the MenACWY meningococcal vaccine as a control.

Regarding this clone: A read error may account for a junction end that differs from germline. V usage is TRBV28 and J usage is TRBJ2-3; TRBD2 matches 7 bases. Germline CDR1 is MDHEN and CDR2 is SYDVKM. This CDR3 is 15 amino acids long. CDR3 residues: CASGFSGRSTDTQYF. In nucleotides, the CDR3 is TGTGCCAGCGGTTTTAGCGGGCGTAGCACAGATACGCAGTATTTT.

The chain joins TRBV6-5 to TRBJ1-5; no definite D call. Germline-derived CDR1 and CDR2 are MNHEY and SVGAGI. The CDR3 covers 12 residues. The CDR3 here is CATGNFNQPQHF. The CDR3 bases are TGTGCAACCGGGAATTTCAATCAGCCCCAGCATTTT.

CDR3 sequence reads: CASSIYISSSGRPYTGELFF. CDR3 nucleotide sequence: TGTGCCAGTAGTATCTACATCTCCTCTAGCGGGAGACCCTACACCGGGGAGCTGTTTTTT. The chain combines TRBV19 with TRBJ2-2; 10 positions agree with TRBD2. CDR1 and CDR2 (germline): LNHDA, SQIVND (reference sequence). This CDR3 region has 20 residues. The ends lost 3 bases at V and 3 bases at J; junction bases unmatched: 16.

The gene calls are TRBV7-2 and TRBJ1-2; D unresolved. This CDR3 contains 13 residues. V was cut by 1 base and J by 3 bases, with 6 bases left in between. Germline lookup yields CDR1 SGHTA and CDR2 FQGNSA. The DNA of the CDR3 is TGTGCCAGCAGCTTAGGTCCCTACTATGGCTACACCTTC. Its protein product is CASSLGPYYGYTF.

The CDR3 loop reads CAMSHRQGGNQPQHF. DNA for the CDR3: TGTGCCATGTCCCATCGACAGGGGGGAAATCAGCCCCAGCATTTT. The rearrangement joins TRBV2 to TRBJ1-5; 9 bases map to TRBD1. The germline gives CDR1 SNHLY, CDR2 FYNNEI. J lost 4 bases, V lost 10 bases, and 11 bases had no gene match. The CDR3 consists of 15 residues. Drawing the rest from reference TRBV2 and TRBJ1-5, the complete variable domain is EPEVTQTPSHQVTQMGQEVILRCVPISNHLYFYWYRQILGQKVEFLVSFYNNEISEKSEIFDDQFSVERPDGSNFTLKIRSTKLEDSAMYFCAMSHRQGGNQPQHFGDGTRLSIL.

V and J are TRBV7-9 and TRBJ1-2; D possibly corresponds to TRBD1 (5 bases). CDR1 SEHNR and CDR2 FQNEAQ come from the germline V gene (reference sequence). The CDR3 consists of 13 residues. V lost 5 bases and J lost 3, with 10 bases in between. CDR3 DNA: TGTGCCAGCAGCCAAGGGGAGTACTATGGCTACACCTTC. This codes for CASSQGEYYGYTF.

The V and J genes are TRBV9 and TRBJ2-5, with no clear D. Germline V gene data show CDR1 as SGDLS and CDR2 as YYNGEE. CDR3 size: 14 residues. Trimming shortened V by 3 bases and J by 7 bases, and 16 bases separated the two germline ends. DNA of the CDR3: TGTGCCAGCAGCGCCCGACTGAGTCTGGGGACCCAGTACTTC. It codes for CASSARLSLGTQYF.

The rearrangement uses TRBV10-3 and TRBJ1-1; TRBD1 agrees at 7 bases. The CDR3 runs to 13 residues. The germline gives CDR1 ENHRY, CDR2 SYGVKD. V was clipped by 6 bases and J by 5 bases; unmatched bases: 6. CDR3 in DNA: TGTGCCATCAGCAAGGGACAGCAGACTGAAGCTTTCTTT. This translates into CAISKGQQTEAFF.

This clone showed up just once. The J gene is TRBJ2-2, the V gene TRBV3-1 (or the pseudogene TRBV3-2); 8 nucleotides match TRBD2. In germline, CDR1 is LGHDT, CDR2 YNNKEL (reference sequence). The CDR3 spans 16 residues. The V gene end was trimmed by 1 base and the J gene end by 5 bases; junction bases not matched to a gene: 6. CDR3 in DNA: TGTGCCAGCAGCCAAGTCGGCGCGGGAGGTACCGGGGAGCTGTTTTTT. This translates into CASSQVGAGGTGELFF.

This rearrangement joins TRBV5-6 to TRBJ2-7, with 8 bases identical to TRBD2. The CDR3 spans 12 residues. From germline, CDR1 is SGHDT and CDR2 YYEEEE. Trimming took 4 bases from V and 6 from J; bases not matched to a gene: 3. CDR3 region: CASSLGTSEQYF. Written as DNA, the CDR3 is TGTGCCAGCAGCCTCGGGACTAGCGAGCAGTACTTC.

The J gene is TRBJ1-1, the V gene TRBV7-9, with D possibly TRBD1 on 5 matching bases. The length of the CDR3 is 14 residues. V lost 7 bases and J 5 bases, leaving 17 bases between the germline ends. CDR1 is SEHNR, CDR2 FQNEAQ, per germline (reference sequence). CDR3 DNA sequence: TGTGCCAGCAACGCATACCAGGGAGGGACTGAAGCTTTCTTT. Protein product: CASNAYQGGTEAFF.

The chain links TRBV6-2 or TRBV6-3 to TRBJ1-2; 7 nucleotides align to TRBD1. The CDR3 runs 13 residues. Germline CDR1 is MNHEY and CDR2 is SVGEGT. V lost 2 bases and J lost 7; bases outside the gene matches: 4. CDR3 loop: CASSYRTGRGYTF. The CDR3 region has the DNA TGTGCCAGCAGTTACCGGACAGGACGTGGCTACACCTTC.

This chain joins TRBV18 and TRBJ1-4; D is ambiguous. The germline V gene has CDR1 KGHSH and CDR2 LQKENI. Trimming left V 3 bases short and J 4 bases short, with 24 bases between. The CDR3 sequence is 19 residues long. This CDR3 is CASSPNAGSTFGSNEKLFF. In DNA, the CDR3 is TGTGCCAGCTCACCGAACGCCGGGAGCACTTTTGGGAGTAATGAAAAACTGTTTTTT.